This TCR beta chain emerged from a study of T cell repertoires in cytomegalovirus infection. The wider study: Public signatures in TCR beta pointed to CMV infection and matching HLA type.

TCRdb reprocessed the reads with MiXCR, giving one entry per CDR3 protein. The data hold 630,000 or so distinct CDR3 sequences, with less than 25% observed a single time. Study-wide results and limits: There were HLA-C-restricted CMV-specific TCR beta clonotypes dominating the ex vivo response. Pooled public TCR beta family frequency picked out CMV carriers with the relevant HLA.

With respect to this clonotype: Its specificity is unknown.

Sequencing input: CD8+ T cells from PBMCs. The TCR comes from a human donor in good health (CMV status not recorded). Some clones in this sample may be carry-over from other donors' samples.

This CDR3 is CASSLSSLAGVNSYNEQFF. DNA of the CDR3: TGTGCCAGCAGTTTATCGTCACTAGCGGGGGTGAACTCCTACAATGAGCAGTTCTTC. The chain employs TRBV28 and TRBJ2-1, with TRBD2 matching 11 bases. CDR1 and CDR2 (germline): MDHEN, SYDVKM. The CDR3 is made up of 19 amino acids. V trimming: 1 base; J trimming: 0 bases; junction bases outside the gene matches: 8. Based on the CDR3 plus reference TRBV28 and TRBJ2-1, the full variable domain is DVKVTQSSRYLVKRTGEKVFLECVQDMDHENMFWYRQDPGLGLRLIYFSYDVKMKEKGDIPEGYSVSREKKERFSLILESASTNQTSMYLCASSLSSLAGVNSYNEQFFGPGTRLTVL.